Sequencing of this T cell receptor beta chain was carried out in a study of cytomegalovirus exposure and HLA in healthy donors. This CDR3 contains 14 residues. CDR1 and CDR2 from the germline V gene are SGHRS and YFSETQ. Trimming shortened V by 2 bases and J by 4 bases, and 12 bases separated the two germline ends. PCR primers comprised 60 Vbeta and 13 Jbeta primers. Study processing details: A later analysis counted 80 million or so unique TCR beta chains, around 12 million shared. Sequencing used immunoSEQ multiplex PCR; TCRdb keeps in-frame clones, though not all of them. That table supplies the V and J calls and clone size; D and trimming were determined from the DNA. In the table there are 110,000 to 150,000 clones, about 70% of which are singletons.

This clonotype was obtained from a woman in her sixties in good health and CMV-seropositive. The sample consisted of PBMCs. V is TRBV5-1 and J is TRBJ1-2; weak D call: TRBD1 (6 bases). CDR3 nucleotides: TGCGCCAGCAGCTTAAAACAGGGAACCTATGGCTACACCTTC. Translated, it gives CASSLKQGTYGYTF.